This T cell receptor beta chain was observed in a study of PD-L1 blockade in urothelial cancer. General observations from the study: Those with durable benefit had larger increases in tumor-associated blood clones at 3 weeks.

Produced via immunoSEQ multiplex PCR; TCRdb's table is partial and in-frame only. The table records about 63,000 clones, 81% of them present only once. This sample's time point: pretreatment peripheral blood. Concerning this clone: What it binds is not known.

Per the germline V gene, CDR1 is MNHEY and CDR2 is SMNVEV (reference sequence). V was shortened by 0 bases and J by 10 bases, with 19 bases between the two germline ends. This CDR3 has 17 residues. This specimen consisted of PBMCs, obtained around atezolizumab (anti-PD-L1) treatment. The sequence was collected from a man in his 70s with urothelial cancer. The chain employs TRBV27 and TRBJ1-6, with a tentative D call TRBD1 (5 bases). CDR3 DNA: TGTGCCAGCAGTTTATCGAAATCGCACAGGCACGGCTCACCCCTCCACTTT. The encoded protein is CASSLSKSHRHGSPLHF.